The clone carrying this TCR beta chain was observed a few times. PCR amplification relied on 60 Vbeta primers (plus 13 Jbeta primers). Original processing methods: In a later analysis, the count reached about 80 million unique TCR beta chains, with roughly 11 million shared. Assay: immunoSEQ multiplex PCR; the TCRdb copy retains only in-frame clones and omits some. D and trimming were read from the DNA, whereas the V and J calls and clone size are those reported in that table. The repertoire holds 120,000 or so clones, with 80% as singletons. J gave up 3 bases and V 0 bases, and 3 bases lay outside the gene matches. CDR3 size: 15 residues. Germline-derived CDR1 and CDR2 are LGHNA and YNFKEQ. This record belongs to a study of cytomegalovirus exposure and HLA in healthy donors.

The sequenced sample consisted of PBMCs. V and J are TRBV4-2 and TRBJ2-7, with TRBD2 identical over 9 bases. This clonotype was obtained from a man younger than 45 in good health and CMV-seropositive. CDR3 coding DNA: TGTGCCAGCAGCCAAGATCGTAGCGGGGGCTACGAGCAGTACTTC. It is translated as CASSQDRSGGYEQYF.